This T cell receptor beta chain appears in the sequencing data of a study of blood T cell repertoires in COVID-19. Study at large: Whether acute or convalescent, the COVID-19 samples came from the United States, Italy and Spain. PBMCs, B-cell-depleted T cells, or T cells provided the cDNA or gDNA that made up the material.

Per germline, CDR1 SNHLY and CDR2 FYNNEI. The CDR3 sequence is 13 residues long. V was cut by 3 bases and J by 7 bases, with 10 bases left in between. In the authors' methods: Reference gene primer amplification gave nucleated cell count estimates. Clones were read by immunoSEQ multiplex PCR, and TCRdb kept only the in-frame ones, dropping some. The DNA was the basis for D and trimming; V, J and clone size are from that table. In the table there are around 70,000 clones, about nine tenths of which are singletons. This clone was seen a handful of times. The sequencing sample was made of peripheral blood. The origin of this receptor is a woman older than 75 with active or convalescent COVID-19. The chain combines TRBV2 with TRBJ1-5, with D uncertain. The CDR3 region has the DNA TGTGCCAGCAGTGAGACCGGGAGCCAGCCCCAGCATTTT. Its protein product is CASSETGSQPQHF.